This T cell receptor (beta chain) is drawn from a study of spatial heterogeneity in lung cancer (dated by TCRdb to about 2019). As for the study more broadly: More beta-chain than alpha-chain transcripts were consistently detected, likely reflecting higher beta-chain transcript abundance. The study linked features of the TCR repertoire to counts of nonsynonymous mutations, which were determined by whole-exome sequencing of tumor tissue. TCR alpha and beta repertoires were quantitatively compared across multiple tumor regions, matched nontumor lung and blood in non-small cell lung cancer. At surgery, both alpha and beta chains were TCR-sequenced in 200 to 250 tumor regions, fewer than 85 matched nontumor lung samples and around 50 PBMC samples. In the raw uncorrected reads, each unique combination of TCR and UMI appeared more than ten times on average.

The library came from 5' RACE. Sequencer: NextSeq 500. In the TCR library protocol, a unique molecular identifier was attached to each TCR cDNA molecule so that PCR and sequencing errors could be corrected. The original pipeline was this. Decombinator tools were used for TCR identification, UMI-based error correction and CDR3 extraction. TCRs above a frequency of 2 per 1,000, corresponding to the top 1% of the tumor frequency distribution, were defined as expanded. Renyi diversity was calculated using the R vegan package after each repertoire was subsampled 100 times to 5,000 TCRs. To build CDR3 similarity networks, amino acid triplet string-kernel similarity was used, and CDR3s were connected when their pairwise similarity was above 0.82. The public reads were reprocessed in TCRdb via fastp at Q25 and MiXCR, keeping in-frame beta chains. Entries are consolidated by CDR3 protein sequence, retaining the most common genes and DNA. The V and J calls were determined by TCRdb, not by the authors. In this sample the table shows 13,000 to 15,000 distinct CDR3 sequences, about 9.5% of which occur a single time. The ten largest clones represent almost 30% of the sample.

This clonotype has just a few counts. It has no known antigen specificity. One base away there is no much larger clone; base qualities are not given. The time point label, as the study defines it: sample taken at primary tumor resection. Whole RNA extracted from tumor and nontumor lung tissue, or from cryopreserved PBMC samples, was used for TCR sequencing without cell sorting. Donors were 70 or so patients with early-stage, untreated non-small cell lung cancer from the lung TRACERx cohort. A patient was chosen for TCR sequencing only when enough RNA was available from at least two tumor regions. There are 13 amino acids in the CDR3, from cysteine to phenylalanine inclusive. The DNA shown is the 39-base CDR3, in frame from base 1. Looking up the germline V gene (reference sequence) yields CDR1 GTSNPN and CDR2 SVGIG. The junction shows trimming of 3 bases on V and 8 bases on J, plus 11 bases between the germline ends.

Results and caveats for the whole study, not just this receptor: Additional single-cell paired TCR alpha and beta sequencing was considered necessary to confirm, at a functional level, the hypothesis that regional TCRs recognize regional mutations. Ubiquitous expanded tumor TCRs were found in blood more often at tumor resection than at routine follow-up.

The sequence came from a male donor with early-stage non-small cell lung cancer. The sequence is built from TRBV30 and TRBJ1-6; there is no confident call for the D gene. The sample here was PBMCs, taken at surgery. The CDR3 sequence is CAWSSNPDSPLHF. The DNA sequence is given as TGTGCCTGGAGCTCGAACCCCGATTCACCCCTCCACTTT.